The 24 T cell receptor beta chains below were found in one sample sequenced in a study of T cells after yellow fever vaccination. TCRdb redid the calling of the 5' RACE reads with MiXCR, one entry per CDR3 protein. There are about 580,000 distinct CDR3 sequences in the sample; less than 20% occur only once, and around 16% lies in the top ten. The sequencing used PBMCs, collected 5 days after the first yellow fever vaccination. The receptors were gathered from a man younger than 35 who received the YFV17D yellow fever vaccine.

This chain uses TRBV6-1 with TRBJ1-1, with 10 bases matching TRBD1. With 0 bases clipped from V and 6 bases from J, the junction kept 7 bases outside the gene matches. Germline V CDR1 and CDR2: MNHNS, SASEGT. The length of the CDR3 is 16 residues. This CDR3 is CASSEARQGAVAEAFF. DNA for the CDR3: TGTGCCAGCAGTGAAGCGCGACAGGGGGCCGTCGCTGAAGCTTTCTTT.

This clonotype has more than one count but fewer than ten. The V call is TRBV6-1, the J call TRBJ1-6; D might be TRBD1 (6 bases). CDR3 length: 15 amino acids. Germline V lookup: CDR1 MNHNS, CDR2 SASEGT. The V end was cut by 5 bases, the J end by 4 bases, with 12 bases between. CDR3 in amino acids: CASSQQGGYNSPLHF. In DNA, the CDR3 is TGTGCCAGCAGTCAACAGGGAGGGTATAATTCACCCCTCCACTTT.

The rearrangement uses TRBV7-3 and TRBJ2-2; TRBD2 matches 7 bases. The junction had 6 bases not matched to a gene; V was cut back by 5 bases and J by 3 bases. CDR3 length: 15 amino acids. From germline, CDR1 is SGHTA and CDR2 FQGTGA. The CDR3 protein is CASSPAGTHTGELFF. The CDR3 coding sequence is TGTGCCAGCAGCCCAGCGGGGACGCACACCGGGGAGCTGTTTTTT.

This clonotype was detected ten times or more. The chain has TRBV29-1 and TRBJ2-5, with D possibly matching TRBD2 (6 bases). Germline V lookup: CDR1 SQVTM, CDR2 ANQGSEA. Trimming cost V 3 bases and J 4 bases, with 9 bases left between them. The CDR3 has 12 residues. CDR3 sequence: CSVDLGGETQYF. CDR3 coding DNA: TGCAGCGTTGATCTGGGAGGAGAGACCCAGTACTTC.

A few counts support this clonotype. This chain joins TRBV6-1 and TRBJ1-1; 9 nucleotides line up with TRBD1. V was clipped by 8 bases and J by 4 bases; unmatched bases: 8. This CDR3 region has 14 residues. CDR1 is MNHNS and CDR2 is SASEGT in the germline V gene. This CDR3 reads CASSYGTGTTEAFF. The CDR3 DNA follows: TGTGCCAGCTCGTACGGGACAGGGACCACTGAAGCTTTCTTT.

The J gene is TRBJ2-7, the V gene TRBV15; perhaps TRBD2 as D (7 bases). Trimming took 0 bases from V and 0 from J, leaving 12 bases between them. Looked up from germline, CDR1 is LNHNV and CDR2 is YYDKDF (reference sequence). CDR3 length: 16 residues. CDR3 amino acids: CATSRDRGGGSYEQYF. The CDR3 nucleotides read TGTGCCACCAGCAGAGATCGGGGAGGGGGCTCCTACGAGCAGTACTTC.

This clonotype came up many times. The genes are TRBV27 and TRBJ2-7, with D possibly matching TRBD1 (5 bases). V was trimmed by 0 bases and J by 2 bases, leaving 14 bases between them. CDR3 length: 16 amino acids. Germline V gene lookup returns CDR1 MNHEY and CDR2 SMNVEV (reference sequence). CDR3 coding DNA: TGTGCCAGCAGTTTATCGATCCAGGGTCTTACCTACGAGCAGTACTTC. This encodes CASSLSIQGLTYEQYF.

The chain is built from TRBV7-8 and TRBJ1-5; tentatively, D is TRBD1 (6 bases). The V end lost 1 base, the J end lost 5 bases, and 15 bases lay between the germline ends. Germline V gene data show CDR1 as SGHVS and CDR2 as FQNEAQ. The CDR3 consists of 16 residues. CDR3 in DNA: TGTGCCAGCAGCTTAGGGAACAGGGTCTCGGATCAGCCCCAGCATTTT. Translated: CASSLGNRVSDQPQHF.

In its sample, this clonotype was seen a few times. This sequence joins TRBV5-1 and TRBJ2-5, with 7 positions matching TRBD1. CDR1 SGHRS and CDR2 YFSETQ come from the germline V gene. J gave up 3 bases and V 3 bases, and 8 bases lay outside the gene matches. The CDR3 is made up of 15 amino acids. The CDR3 region is CASSWAHRGEETQYF. In nucleotides, the CDR3 is TGCGCCAGCAGCTGGGCCCACAGGGGCGAAGAGACCCAGTACTTC.

This clonotype was seen only a few times. The chain carries TRBV21-1 and TRBJ2-6; no DNA check was done on the table's D call, TRBD2. TRBV21-1 is marked as a pseudogene. CDR3 length: 19 amino acids. The CDR3 DNA sequence: TGTGCCAGCAGCAAGCGAAGGACTAGCGGGGGGCTTGGGGCCAACGTCCTGACTTTC. Protein: CASSKRRTSGGLGANVLTF.

The rearrangement uses TRBV5-1 and TRBJ2-5; D ambiguous. Germline V gene data show CDR1 as SGHRS and CDR2 as YFSETQ. The CDR3 totals 14 residues. Trimming took off 0 bases at V and 2 bases at J, with 8 bases between the two ends. In nucleotides, the CDR3 is TGCGCCAGCAGCTTGGTCTCAGGTCAAGAGACCCAGTACTTC. Translating it yields CASSLVSGQETQYF.

This clonotype was detected only a few times. The chain links TRBV12-3 or TRBV12-4 to TRBJ1-4; D possibly corresponds to TRBD1 (5 bases). The CDR3 contains 13 residues. V lost 5 bases, J lost 8 bases, and 12 bases lay in between. The CDR3 nucleotides read TGTGCCAGCAGTCCCGTGACAGAGGAAAAACTGTTTTTT. It yields the protein CASSPVTEEKLFF.

V gene TRBV28 combines with J gene TRBJ2-5, with D unclear. This CDR3 spans 12 amino acids. V was shortened by 4 bases and J by 4 bases, with 7 bases between the two germline ends. Germline CDR1 MDHEN, CDR2 SYDVKM. CDR3 nucleotide sequence: TGTGCCAGCAGTTCCTGGGTAGAGACCCAGTACTTC. Protein product: CASSSWVETQYF.

The V and J genes are TRBV13 and TRBJ2-5; possibly TRBD1 for D (5 bases). V was cut by 0 bases and J by 5 bases, with 16 bases left in between. The germline gives CDR1 PRHDT, CDR2 FYEKMQ (reference sequence). The CDR3 covers 16 residues. The CDR3 nucleotides are TGTGCCAGCAGCTTAGGCCTGGGCAGGGCCCGCGAGACCCAGTACTTC. Encoded protein: CASSLGLGRARETQYF.

The table lists this clonotype with a few counts. V and J are TRBV7-6 and TRBJ2-5; D is unresolved. Trimming left V 3 bases short and J 0 bases short, with 8 bases between. Germline loops: CDR1 SGHVS, CDR2 FNYEAQ. This CDR3 is built from 14 residues. In DNA form, the CDR3 reads TGTGCCAGCAGCTTGACACCGTACCAAGAGACCCAGTACTTC. It specifies CASSLTPYQETQYF.

In nucleotides, the CDR3 is TGTGCCAGCAGTTTACCGCTTTCCTACGAGCAGTACTTC. Translating it yields CASSLPLSYEQYF. This chain links TRBV12-3 or TRBV12-4 with TRBJ2-7; D unresolved. The CDR3 length is 13 residues. With 2 bases removed from V and 1 base from J, the gap between germline ends came to 6 bases.

In its sample, this clonotype was seen many times. The chain carries TRBV20-1 and TRBJ2-3; D remains unclear. The CDR3 runs 14 residues. Trimming pared 6 bases from V and 2 bases from J, leaving 15 bases between. Germline CDR1 is DFQATT and CDR2 is SNEGSKA (reference sequence). This CDR3 is CSAARAVITDTQYF. DNA of the CDR3: TGCAGTGCCGCTAGGGCGGTAATCACAGATACGCAGTATTTT.

This clonotype was counted a single time. The rearrangement links TRBV28 to TRBJ2-5; D may be TRBD2 (6 bases). Germline lookup yields CDR1 MDHEN and CDR2 SYDVKM. CDR3 size: 12 residues. V lost 8 bases and J lost 4, with 11 bases in between. The CDR3 loop is CASETGGETQYF. In DNA, the CDR3 is TGTGCCAGCGAGACCGGGGGAGAGACCCAGTACTTC.

This clonotype was observed a few times. In DNA, the CDR3 is TGTGCCAGCAGCCCTACGGGACAGTACTATGGCTACACCTTC. As protein: CASSPTGQYYGYTF. V is TRBV9 and J is TRBJ1-2; TRBD1 agrees at 7 bases. CDR3 size: 14 residues. Trimming removed 4 bases from V and 3 bases from J; junction bases left unmatched: 6. Germline values: CDR1 SGDLS, CDR2 YYNGEE.

This clonotype was seen many times. This chain connects TRBV29-1 to TRBJ1-1; D is ambiguous. The V gene lost 1 base and the J gene lost 1 base, with 1 base spanning the gap. Germline V gene lookup returns CDR1 SQVTM and CDR2 ANQGSEA. CDR3 length: 11 amino acids. The CDR3 nucleotides are TGCAGCGTTGAAGCGAACACTGAAGCTTTCTTT. It is translated as CSVEANTEAFF. The full variable domain, rest sourced from reference TRBV29-1 and TRBJ1-1, is SAVISQKPSRDICQRGTSLTIQCQVDSQVTMMFWYRQQPGQSLTLIATANQGSEATYESGFVIDKFPISRPNLTFSTLTVSNMSPEDSSIYLCSVEANTEAFFGQGTRLTVV.

V usage is TRBV6-1 and J usage is TRBJ2-2; D unclear. This CDR3 region has 15 residues. Trimming pared 6 bases from V and 5 bases from J, leaving 16 bases between. The germline CDR1 and CDR2 sequences are MNHNS and SASEGT. CDR3 sequence: CASSGSPLQTGELFF. DNA of the CDR3: TGTGCCAGCAGCGGCAGTCCGTTGCAAACCGGGGAGCTGTTTTTT.

A few counts support this clonotype. The J gene is TRBJ2-2, the V gene TRBV5-5; D uncertain. The germline V and J ends were trimmed by 6 bases and 0 bases, with 6 bases remaining between them. Germline V CDR1 and CDR2: SGHKS, YYEKEE (reference sequence). CDR3 length equals 13 residues. The CDR3 region has the DNA TGTGCCAGCATTTCCCCGAACACCGGGGAGCTGTTTTTT. Amino acid sequence: CASISPNTGELFF.

This chain uses TRBV4-3 with TRBJ2-5; D may be TRBD1 or TRBD2 (5 bases each). The ends were cut back, 5 bases at V and 2 bases at J, with 18 bases in the middle. CDR3 size: 16 residues. Germline CDR1 and CDR2: LGHNA and YSLEER. For the CDR3, the DNA is TGCGCCAGCAGCTCCAGGGACGGGCCGCCGCAAGAGACCCAGTACTTC. The encoded protein is CASSSRDGPPQETQYF.

This clonotype occurred a few times. The J gene is TRBJ2-3, the V gene TRBV9, with D tentatively TRBD1 or TRBD2 (5 bases each). This CDR3 is 15 amino acids long. Trimming stripped 4 bases from V and 6 bases from J, with 18 bases between. Germline CDR1 is SGDLS and CDR2 is YYNGEE. CDR3: CASSYRDPLFDTQYF. As DNA, the CDR3 is TGTGCCAGCAGCTACCGGGACCCCCTCTTTGATACGCAGTATTTT.